Sequencing of this TCR beta chain was carried out in a study of OX40 agonist ivuxolimab in advanced cancers. Points from the study as a whole: At 0.1 to 3.0 mg/kg and by week 6, clonal expansion occurred in CD4+ and CD8+ blood T cells.

With respect to this clone: What it recognizes is unknown.

This table comes from immunoSEQ multiplex PCR, and its TCRdb copy is limited to in-frame clones, with some not included. The table has 40,000 to 60,000 clones, 85% to 95% seen once. The sequencing used CD4+ or CD8+ T cells sorted from blood, collected in a trial of the OX40 agonist ivuxolimab. The origin of this receptor is an adult with an advanced solid tumor such as melanoma, head and neck, liver or kidney cancer.

CDR3 coding DNA: TGTGCCACCCAGGCTCTAGCGGGATCTACAGATACGCAGTATTTT. Translation gives CATQALAGSTDTQYF. The chain carries TRBV28 and TRBJ2-3; 9 positions match TRBD2. Trimming cost V 10 bases and J 3 bases; bases outside gene matches: 11. From germline, CDR1 is MDHEN and CDR2 SYDVKM. The CDR3 totals 15 residues.